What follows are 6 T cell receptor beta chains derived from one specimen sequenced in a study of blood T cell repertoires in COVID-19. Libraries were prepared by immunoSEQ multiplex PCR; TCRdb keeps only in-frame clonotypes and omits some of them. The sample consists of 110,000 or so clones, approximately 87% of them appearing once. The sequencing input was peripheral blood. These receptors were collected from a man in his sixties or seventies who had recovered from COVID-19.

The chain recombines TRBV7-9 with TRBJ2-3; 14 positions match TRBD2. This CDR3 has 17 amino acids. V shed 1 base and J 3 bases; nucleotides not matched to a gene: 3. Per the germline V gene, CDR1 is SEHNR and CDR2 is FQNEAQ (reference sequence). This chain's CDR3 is CASSLGGTSGGTDTQYF. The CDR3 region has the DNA TGTGCCAGCAGCTTAGGAGGGACTAGCGGGGGAACAGATACGCAGTATTTT.

The DNA for the CDR3 is TGTGCCATCAGGGAGGAAGGCAGGCTGAATCAGCCCCAGCATTTT. It codes for CAIREEGRLNQPQHF. The chain carries TRBV10-3 and TRBJ1-5; D is ambiguous. Germline-derived CDR1 and CDR2 are ENHRY and SYGVKD. This CDR3 is 15 amino acids long. Deletions cut 6 bases from V and 4 bases from J, with 16 bases between.

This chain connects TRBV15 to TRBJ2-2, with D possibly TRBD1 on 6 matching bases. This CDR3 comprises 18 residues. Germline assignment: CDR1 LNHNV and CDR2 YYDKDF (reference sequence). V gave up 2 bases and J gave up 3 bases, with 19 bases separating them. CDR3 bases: TGTGCCACCAGCAGACAAACAGGGTCGGCGCAGTACACCGGGGAGCTGTTTTTT. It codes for CATSRQTGSAQYTGELFF.

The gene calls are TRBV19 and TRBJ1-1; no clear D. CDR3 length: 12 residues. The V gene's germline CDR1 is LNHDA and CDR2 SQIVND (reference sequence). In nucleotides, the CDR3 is TGTCTGCCGGTGCGCCCGAACACTGAAGCTTTCTTT. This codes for CLPVRPNTEAFF.

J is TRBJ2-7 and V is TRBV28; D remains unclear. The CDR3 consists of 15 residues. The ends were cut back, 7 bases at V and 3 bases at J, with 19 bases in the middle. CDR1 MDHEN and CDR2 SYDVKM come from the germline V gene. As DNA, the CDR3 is TGTGCCAGCAAGGTCTTAAGAGACTTGCACTACGAGCAGTACTTC. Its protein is CASKVLRDLHYEQYF.

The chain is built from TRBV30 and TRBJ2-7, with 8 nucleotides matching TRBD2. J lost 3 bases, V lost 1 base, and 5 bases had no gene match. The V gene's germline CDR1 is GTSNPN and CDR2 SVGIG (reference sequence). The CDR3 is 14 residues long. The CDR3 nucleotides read TGTGCCTGGAGTGCGGGACTAGGCTTCTACGAGCAGTACTTC. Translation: CAWSAGLGFYEQYF.